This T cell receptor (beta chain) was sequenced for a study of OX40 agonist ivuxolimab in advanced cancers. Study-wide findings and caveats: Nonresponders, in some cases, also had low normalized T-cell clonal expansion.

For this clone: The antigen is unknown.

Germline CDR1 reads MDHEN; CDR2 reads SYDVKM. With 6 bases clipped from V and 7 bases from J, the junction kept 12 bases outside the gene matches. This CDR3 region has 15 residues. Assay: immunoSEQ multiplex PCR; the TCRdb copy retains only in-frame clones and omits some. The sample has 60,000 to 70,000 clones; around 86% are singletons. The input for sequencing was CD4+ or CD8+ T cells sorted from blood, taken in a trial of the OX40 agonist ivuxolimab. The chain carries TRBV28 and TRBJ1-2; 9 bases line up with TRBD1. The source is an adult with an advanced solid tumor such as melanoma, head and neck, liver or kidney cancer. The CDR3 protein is CASRESGTGLRGYTF. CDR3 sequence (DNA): TGTGCCAGCAGGGAATCCGGGACAGGGCTACGTGGCTACACCTTC.